The clone carrying this T cell receptor (beta chain) was detected many times. Its antigen is undetermined. The TCR beta cDNA libraries contained unique molecular identifiers. TCRdb reanalysed the PCR reads using MiXCR and keeps one entry per CDR3 protein. The sample records roughly 540,000 distinct CDR3 sequences, 34% being singletons. This specimen comes from a study of post-analysis software for immune sequencing data. Study conclusions and caveats: Controls showed lower frequencies than patients for several TRBV segments, and TRBV5-6, TRBV5-1 and TRBV20-1 were among these. Versus controls, multiple sclerosis patients showed significantly lower diversity (normalized Chao1).

Trimming stripped 4 bases from V and 4 bases from J, with 5 bases between. The germline V gene encodes CDR1 MNHEY and CDR2 SMNVEV (reference sequence). This CDR3 comprises 13 residues. The chain combines TRBV27 with TRBJ1-6; D remains unclear. The origin of this receptor is a girl between 2 and 17 years old with multiple sclerosis. The sequencing sample was made of blood. The CDR3, as DNA: TGTGCCAGCAGTTCGGGTTATAATTCACCCCTCCACTTT. This gives the protein CASSSGYNSPLHF.